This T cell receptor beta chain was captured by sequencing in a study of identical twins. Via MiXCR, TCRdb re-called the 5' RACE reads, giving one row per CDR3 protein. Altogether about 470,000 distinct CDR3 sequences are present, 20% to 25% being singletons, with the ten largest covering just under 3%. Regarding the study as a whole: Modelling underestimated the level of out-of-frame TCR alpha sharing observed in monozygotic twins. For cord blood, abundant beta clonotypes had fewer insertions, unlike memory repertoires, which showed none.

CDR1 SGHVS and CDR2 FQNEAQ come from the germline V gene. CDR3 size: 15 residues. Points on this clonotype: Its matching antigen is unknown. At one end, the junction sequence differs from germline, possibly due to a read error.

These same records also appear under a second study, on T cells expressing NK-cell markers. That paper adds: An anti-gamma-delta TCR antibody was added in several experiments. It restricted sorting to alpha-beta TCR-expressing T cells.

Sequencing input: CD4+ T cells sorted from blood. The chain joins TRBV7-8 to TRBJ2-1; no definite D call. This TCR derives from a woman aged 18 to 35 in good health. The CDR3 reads CASSLAWSPAGEQLF. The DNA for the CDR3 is TGTGCCAGCAGCTTAGCGTGGTCCCCCGCCGGAGAGCAGCTCTTC.